The 9 T cell receptor beta chains below were found in one sample sequenced in a study of blood T cell repertoires in COVID-19. Clones were sequenced by immunoSEQ multiplex PCR, and TCRdb holds only the in-frame ones, with some missing. The sample lists fewer than 75,000 clones, roughly nine tenths seen once, with about 9.2% in the top ten. The sample comprised peripheral blood. These TCRs come from a man at least 80 years old with acute or convalescent COVID-19.

The rearrangement uses TRBV7-9 and TRBJ1-3; D unclear. The CDR3 spans 15 residues. V gave up 2 bases and J gave up 0 bases, with 8 bases separating them. CDR1 and CDR2 (germline): SEHNR, FQNEAQ (reference sequence). The DNA of the CDR3 is TGTGCCAGCAGCTTATTTGTCAGCTCTGGAAACACCATATATTTT. Translated: CASSLFVSSGNTIYF.

The J gene is TRBJ1-1, the V gene TRBV6-6; a possible D gene is TRBD1 (6 bases). The ends were cut back, 6 bases at V and 6 bases at J, with 17 bases in the middle. CDR3 size: 14 residues. CDR1 is MNHNY and CDR2 is SVGAGI in the germline V gene (reference sequence). The CDR3: CASSYLTGKAEAFF. DNA of the CDR3: TGTGCCAGCAGCTATCTCACAGGGAAAGCTGAAGCTTTCTTT.

The V gene is TRBV19, the J gene TRBJ1-4, with 7 positions matching TRBD1. The CDR3 sequence is 13 residues long. Trimming removed 8 bases from V and 12 bases from J; junction bases left unmatched: 12. CDR1 is LNHDA, CDR2 SQIVND, per germline (reference sequence). CDR3 residues: CASGGQPGQQLFF. The CDR3 DNA is TGTGCCAGTGGGGGGCAACCGGGACAGCAACTGTTTTTT. The full variable domain, completed using reference TRBV19 and TRBJ1-4, is DGGITQSPKYLFRKEGQNVTLSCEQNLNHDAMYWYRQDPGQGLRLIYYSQIVNDFQKGDIAEGYSVSREKKESFPLTVTSAQKNPTAFYLCASGGQPGQQLFFGSGTQLSVL.

This clone is labeled as medium-sized (0.01 to 0.1%). The V call is TRBV5-1, the J call TRBJ2-7; the D gene is possibly TRBD1 (9 bases). The CDR3 length is 16 residues. Trimming shortened V by 4 bases and J by 2 bases, and 19 bases separated the two germline ends. Germline loops: CDR1 SGHRS, CDR2 YFSETQ. This CDR3 reads CASSPGGTGTTYEQYF. CDR3 DNA: TGCGCCAGCAGCCCGGGGGGGACAGGGACCACCTACGAGCAGTACTTC. The variable domain in full, completed from reference TRBV5-1 and TRBJ2-7, reads KAGVTQTPRYLIKTRGQQVTLSCSPISGHRSVSWYQQTPGQGLQFLFEYFSETQRNKGNFPGRFSGRQFSNSRSEMNVSTLELGDSALYLCASSPGGTGTTYEQYFGPGTRLTVT.

This chain uses TRBV28 with TRBJ2-7; D perhaps matches TRBD2 (5 bases). Germline CDR1 is MDHEN and CDR2 is SYDVKM. V lost 3 bases, J lost 3 bases, and 12 bases lay in between. The CDR3 covers 14 residues. For the CDR3, the DNA is TGTGCCAGCAGTTTCCGGACTTCCAACTACGAGCAGTACTTC. It specifies CASSFRTSNYEQYF. The variable domain in full, with the rest retrieved from reference TRBV28 and TRBJ2-7, is DVKVTQSSRYLVKRTGEKVFLECVQDMDHENMFWYRQDPGLGLRLIYFSYDVKMKEKGDIPEGYSVSREKKERFSLILESASTNQTSMYLCASSFRTSNYEQYFGPGTRLTVT.

The chain uses TRBV30 and TRBJ2-7; possible D gene TRBD1, 6 bases. Trimming left V 0 bases short and J 9 bases short, with 15 bases between. The CDR3 has 13 residues. Germline V gene data show CDR1 as GTSNPN and CDR2 as SVGIG (reference sequence). CDR3 coding DNA: TGTGCCTGGAGTGTAGGGTCAGGGGTTTTGCAGTACTTC. Translating gives CAWSVGSGVLQYF.

The chain joins TRBV25-1 to TRBJ2-1; 7 bases are shared with TRBD1. V lost 3 bases and J lost 4; bases outside the gene matches: 6. The germline V gene encodes CDR1 MGHDK and CDR2 SYGVNS. The CDR3 is 15 residues long. In DNA form, the CDR3 reads TGTGCCAGCAGTGAGCCCCAGGGACAGTACAATGAGCAGTTCTTC. Translated, it gives CASSEPQGQYNEQFF. The full variable domain, rest sourced from reference TRBV25-1 and TRBJ2-1, is EADIYQTPRYLVIGTGKKITLECSQTMGHDKMYWYQQDPGMELHLIHYSYGVNSTEKGDLSSESTVSRIRTEHFPLTLESARPSHTSQYLCASSEPQGQYNEQFFGPGTRLTVL.

The J gene is TRBJ2-7, the V gene TRBV6-2 or TRBV6-3; TRBD1 matches at 8 bases. The CDR3 is 15 residues long. Germline assignment: CDR1 MNHEY and CDR2 SVGEGT. Losses at the gene ends were 4 bases for V and 6 bases for J; bases not matched to a gene: 11. The CDR3: CASSSGTGFVREQYF. The CDR3 bases are TGTGCCAGCAGTTCCGGGACAGGATTTGTTCGCGAGCAGTACTTC.

The V and J genes are TRBV2 and TRBJ2-5, with D possibly being TRBD2 (5 bases). The CDR3 length is 16 residues. Germline assignment: CDR1 SNHLY and CDR2 FYNNEI. V was pared by 1 base and J by 4 bases, with 16 bases between. The CDR3 here is CASSEGGAAPGETQYF. The DNA of the CDR3 is TGTGCCAGCAGTGAAGGGGGAGCGGCCCCGGGAGAGACCCAGTACTTC.